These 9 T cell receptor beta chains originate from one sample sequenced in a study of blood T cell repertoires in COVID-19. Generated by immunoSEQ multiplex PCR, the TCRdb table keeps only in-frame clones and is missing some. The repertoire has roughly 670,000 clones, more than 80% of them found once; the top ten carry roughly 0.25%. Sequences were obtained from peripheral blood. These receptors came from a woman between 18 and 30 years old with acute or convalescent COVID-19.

The CDR3 DNA follows: TGTGCCAGTAGTAGGGGGGGGGACGTACCCTACGAGCAGTACTTC. This translates into CASSRGGDVPYEQYF. The rearrangement links TRBV19 to TRBJ2-7; TRBD2 aligns across 7 bases. The germline V gene has CDR1 LNHDA and CDR2 SQIVND (reference sequence). This CDR3 has 15 amino acids. V was clipped by 4 bases and J by 2 bases; unmatched bases: 8.

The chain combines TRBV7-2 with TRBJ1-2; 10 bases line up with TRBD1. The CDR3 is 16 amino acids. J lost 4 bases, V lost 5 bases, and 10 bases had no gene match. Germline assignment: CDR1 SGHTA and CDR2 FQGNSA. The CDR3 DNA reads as TGTGCCAGCAGCCCCAATCGACAGGGGGCCTCCTATGGCTACACCTTC. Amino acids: CASSPNRQGASYGYTF.

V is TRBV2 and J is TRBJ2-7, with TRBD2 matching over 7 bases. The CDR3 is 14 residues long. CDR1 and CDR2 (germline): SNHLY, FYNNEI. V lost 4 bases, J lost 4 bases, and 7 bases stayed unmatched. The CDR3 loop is CASSGLADEYEQYF. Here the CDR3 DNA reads TGTGCCAGCAGTGGTCTAGCGGATGAATACGAGCAGTACTTC. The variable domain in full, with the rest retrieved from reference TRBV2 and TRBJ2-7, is EPEVTQTPSHQVTQMGQEVILRCVPISNHLYFYWYRQILGQKVEFLVSFYNNEISEKSEIFDDQFSVERPDGSNFTLKIRSTKLEDSAMYFCASSGLADEYEQYFGPGTRLTVT.

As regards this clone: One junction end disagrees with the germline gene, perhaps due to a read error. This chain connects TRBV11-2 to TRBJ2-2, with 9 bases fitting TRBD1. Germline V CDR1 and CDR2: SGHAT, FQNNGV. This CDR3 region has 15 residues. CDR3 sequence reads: CASTLQGAWTGELFF. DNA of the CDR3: TGTGCCAGCACCTTACAGGGGGCCTGGACCGGGGAGCTGTTTTTT.

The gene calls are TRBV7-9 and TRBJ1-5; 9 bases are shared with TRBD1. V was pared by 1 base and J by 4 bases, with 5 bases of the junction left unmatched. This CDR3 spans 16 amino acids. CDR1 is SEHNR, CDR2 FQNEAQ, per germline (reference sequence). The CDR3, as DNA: TGTGCCAGCAGCTTAGGCACAGGGGGCTTTAATCAGCCCCAGCATTTT. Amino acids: CASSLGTGGFNQPQHF.

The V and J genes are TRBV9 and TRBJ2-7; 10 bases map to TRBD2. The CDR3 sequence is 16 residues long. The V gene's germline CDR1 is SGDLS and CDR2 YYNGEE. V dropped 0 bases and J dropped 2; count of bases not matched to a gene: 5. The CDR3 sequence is CASSVGASGGTYEQYF. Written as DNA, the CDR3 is TGTGCCAGCAGCGTAGGGGCTAGCGGGGGAACCTACGAGCAGTACTTC.

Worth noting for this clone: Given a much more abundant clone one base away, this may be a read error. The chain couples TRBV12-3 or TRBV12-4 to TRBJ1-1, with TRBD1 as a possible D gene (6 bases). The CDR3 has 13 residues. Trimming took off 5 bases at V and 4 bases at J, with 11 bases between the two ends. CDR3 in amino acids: CASSPSGVTEAFF. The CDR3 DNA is TGTGCCAGCAGTCCCTCAGGGGTCACTGAAGCTTTCTTT.

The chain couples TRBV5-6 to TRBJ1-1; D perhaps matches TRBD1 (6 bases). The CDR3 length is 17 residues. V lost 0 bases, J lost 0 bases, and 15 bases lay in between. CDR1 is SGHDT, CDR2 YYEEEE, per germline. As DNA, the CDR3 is TGTGCCAGCAGCTTGGTGGACAGCCGAATCATGAACACTGAAGCTTTCTTT. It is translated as CASSLVDSRIMNTEAFF.

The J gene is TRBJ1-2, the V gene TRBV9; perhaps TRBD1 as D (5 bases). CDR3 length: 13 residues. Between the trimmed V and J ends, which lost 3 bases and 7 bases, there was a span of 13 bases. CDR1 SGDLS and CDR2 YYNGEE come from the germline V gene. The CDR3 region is CASSAASGGGYTF. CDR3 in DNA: TGTGCCAGCAGCGCCGCCTCGGGGGGTGGCTACACCTTC. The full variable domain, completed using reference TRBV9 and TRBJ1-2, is DSGVTQTPKHLITATGQRVTLRCSPRSGDLSVYWYQQSLDQGLQFLIQYYNGEERAKGNILERFSAQQFPDLHSELNLSSLELGDSALYFCASSAASGGGYTFGSGTRLTVV.